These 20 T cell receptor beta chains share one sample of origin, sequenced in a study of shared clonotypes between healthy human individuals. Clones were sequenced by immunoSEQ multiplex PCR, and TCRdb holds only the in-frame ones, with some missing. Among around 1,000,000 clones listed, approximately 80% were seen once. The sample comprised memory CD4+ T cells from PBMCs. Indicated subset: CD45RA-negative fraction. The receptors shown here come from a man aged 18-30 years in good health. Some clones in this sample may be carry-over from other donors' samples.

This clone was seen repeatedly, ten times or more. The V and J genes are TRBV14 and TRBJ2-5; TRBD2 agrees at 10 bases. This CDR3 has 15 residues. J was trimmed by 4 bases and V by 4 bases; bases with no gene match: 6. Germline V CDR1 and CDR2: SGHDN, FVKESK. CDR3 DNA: TGTGCCAGCAGCCCGAAGCGGGAGGGCACAGAGACCCAGTACTTC. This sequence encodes CASSPKREGTETQYF.

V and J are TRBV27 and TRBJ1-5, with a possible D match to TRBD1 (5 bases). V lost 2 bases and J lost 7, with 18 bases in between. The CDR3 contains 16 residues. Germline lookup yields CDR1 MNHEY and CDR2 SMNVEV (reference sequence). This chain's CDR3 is CASSLRGHVLGQPQHF. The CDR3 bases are TGTGCCAGCAGTTTAAGGGGTCATGTTTTAGGACAGCCCCAGCATTTT.

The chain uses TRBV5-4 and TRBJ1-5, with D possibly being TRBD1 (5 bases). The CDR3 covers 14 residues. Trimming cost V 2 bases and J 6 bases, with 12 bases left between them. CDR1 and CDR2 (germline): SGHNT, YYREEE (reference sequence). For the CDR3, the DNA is TGTGCCAGCAGCTTTCAGGGAGTGGGTCAGCCCCAGCATTTT. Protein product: CASSFQGVGQPQHF.

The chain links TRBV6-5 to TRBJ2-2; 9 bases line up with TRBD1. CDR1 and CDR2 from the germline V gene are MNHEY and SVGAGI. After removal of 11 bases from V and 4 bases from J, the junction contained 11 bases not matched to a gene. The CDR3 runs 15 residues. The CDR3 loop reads CAGSGTGKGTGELFF. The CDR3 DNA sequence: TGTGCCGGTTCCGGGACAGGGAAGGGCACCGGGGAGCTGTTTTTT.

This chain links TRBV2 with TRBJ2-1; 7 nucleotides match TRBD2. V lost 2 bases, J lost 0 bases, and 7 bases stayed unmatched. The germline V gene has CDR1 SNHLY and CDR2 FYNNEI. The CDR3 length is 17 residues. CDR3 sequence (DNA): TGTGCCAGCAGTGAACGGTTAGCTAGCGGCTCCTACAATGAGCAGTTCTTC. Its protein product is CASSERLASGSYNEQFF.

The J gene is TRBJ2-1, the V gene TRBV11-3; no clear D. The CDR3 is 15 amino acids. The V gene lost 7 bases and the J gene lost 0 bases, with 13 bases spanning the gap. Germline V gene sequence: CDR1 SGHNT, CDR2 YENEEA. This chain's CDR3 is CASIQRISSYNEQFF. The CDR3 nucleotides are TGTGCCAGCATCCAACGGATAAGCTCCTACAATGAGCAGTTCTTC.

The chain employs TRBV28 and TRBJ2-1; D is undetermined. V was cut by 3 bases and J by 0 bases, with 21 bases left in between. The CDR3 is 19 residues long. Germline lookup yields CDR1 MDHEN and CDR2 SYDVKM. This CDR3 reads CASSFGPERRKSSYNEQFF. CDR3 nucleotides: TGTGCCAGCAGTTTCGGACCGGAAAGGCGGAAAAGCTCCTACAATGAGCAGTTCTTC. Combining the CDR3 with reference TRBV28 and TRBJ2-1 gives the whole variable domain DVKVTQSSRYLVKRTGEKVFLECVQDMDHENMFWYRQDPGLGLRLIYFSYDVKMKEKGDIPEGYSVSREKKERFSLILESASTNQTSMYLCASSFGPERRKSSYNEQFFGPGTRLTVL.

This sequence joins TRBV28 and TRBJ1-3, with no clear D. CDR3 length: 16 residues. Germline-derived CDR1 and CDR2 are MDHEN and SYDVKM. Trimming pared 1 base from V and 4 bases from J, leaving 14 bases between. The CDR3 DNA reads TGTGCCAGCAGTTTATTGCCGGGTTCGGGGGGAAACACCATATATTTT. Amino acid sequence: CASSLLPGSGGNTIYF.

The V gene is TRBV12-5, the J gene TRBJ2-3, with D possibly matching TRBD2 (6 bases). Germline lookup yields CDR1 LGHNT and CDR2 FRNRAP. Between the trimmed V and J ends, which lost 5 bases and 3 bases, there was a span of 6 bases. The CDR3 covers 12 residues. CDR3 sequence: CASGGGTDTQYF. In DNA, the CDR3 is TGTGCTAGTGGTGGGGGGACAGATACGCAGTATTTT.

CDR3 coding DNA: TGTGCCAGCAGGCAAAGACGGGGGAAGTCAGAGACCCAGTACTTC. Encoded protein: CASRQRRGKSETQYF. This chain links TRBV28 with TRBJ2-5; perhaps TRBD2 as D (6 bases). Germline CDR1 MDHEN, CDR2 SYDVKM. V shed 6 bases and J shed 4 bases, with 18 bases lying between them. The CDR3 loop spans 15 amino acids.

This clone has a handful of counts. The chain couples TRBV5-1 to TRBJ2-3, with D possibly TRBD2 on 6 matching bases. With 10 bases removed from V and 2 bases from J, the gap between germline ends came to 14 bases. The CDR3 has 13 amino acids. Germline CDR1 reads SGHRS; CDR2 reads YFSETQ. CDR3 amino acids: CAVRRGATDTQYF. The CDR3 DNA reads TGCGCCGTCCGGCGGGGTGCCACAGATACGCAGTATTTT.

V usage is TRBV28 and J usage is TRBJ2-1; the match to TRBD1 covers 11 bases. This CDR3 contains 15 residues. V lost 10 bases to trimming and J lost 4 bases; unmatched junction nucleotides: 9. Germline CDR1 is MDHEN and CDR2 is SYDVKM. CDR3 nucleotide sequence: TGTGCCACCTCGACCGGGACAGGGGGTTACAATGAGCAGTTCTTC. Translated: CATSTGTGGYNEQFF. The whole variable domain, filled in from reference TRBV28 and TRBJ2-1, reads DVKVTQSSRYLVKRTGEKVFLECVQDMDHENMFWYRQDPGLGLRLIYFSYDVKMKEKGDIPEGYSVSREKKERFSLILESASTNQTSMYLCATSTGTGGYNEQFFGPGTRLTVL.

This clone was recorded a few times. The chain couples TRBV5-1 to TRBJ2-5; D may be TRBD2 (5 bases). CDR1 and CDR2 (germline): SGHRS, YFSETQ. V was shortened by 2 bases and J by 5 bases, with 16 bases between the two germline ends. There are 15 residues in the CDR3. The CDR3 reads CASSFPSLEEETQYF. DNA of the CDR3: TGCGCCAGCAGCTTCCCTAGTCTGGAGGAGGAGACCCAGTACTTC.

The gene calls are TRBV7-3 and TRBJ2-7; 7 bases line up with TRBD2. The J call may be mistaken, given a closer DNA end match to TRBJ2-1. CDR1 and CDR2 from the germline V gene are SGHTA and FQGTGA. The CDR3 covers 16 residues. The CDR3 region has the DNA TGTGCCAGCAGCCCCTACGGGACTACTCCCCCCAATGAGCAGTTCTTC. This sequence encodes CASSPYGTTPPNEQFF.

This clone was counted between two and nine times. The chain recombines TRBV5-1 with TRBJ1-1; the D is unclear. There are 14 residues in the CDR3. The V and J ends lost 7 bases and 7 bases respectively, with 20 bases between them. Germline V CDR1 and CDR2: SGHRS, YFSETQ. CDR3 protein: CASRDVNAAFEAFF. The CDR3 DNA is TGCGCCAGCCGAGATGTGAACGCCGCGTTTGAAGCTTTCTTT.

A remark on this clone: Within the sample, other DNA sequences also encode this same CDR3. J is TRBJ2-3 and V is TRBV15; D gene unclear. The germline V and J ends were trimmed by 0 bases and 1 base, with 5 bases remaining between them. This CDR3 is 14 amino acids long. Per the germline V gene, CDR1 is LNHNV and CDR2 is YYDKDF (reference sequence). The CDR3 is CATSRDPGTDTQYF. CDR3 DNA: TGTGCCACCAGCAGAGATCCCGGCACAGATACGCAGTATTTT.

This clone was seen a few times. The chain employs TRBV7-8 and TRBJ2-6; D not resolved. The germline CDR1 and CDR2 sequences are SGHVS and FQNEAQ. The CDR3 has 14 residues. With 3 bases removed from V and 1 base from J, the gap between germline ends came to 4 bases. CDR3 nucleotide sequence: TGTGCCAGCAGCTTTTCTTCTGGGGCCAACGTCCTGACTTTC. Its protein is CASSFSSGANVLTF.

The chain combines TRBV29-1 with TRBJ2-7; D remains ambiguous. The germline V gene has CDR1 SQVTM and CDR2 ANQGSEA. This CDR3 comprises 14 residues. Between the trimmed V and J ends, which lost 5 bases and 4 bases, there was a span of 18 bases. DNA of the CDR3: TGCAGCGTTCAGGTTCTTGGACGGAGATACGAGCAGTACTTC. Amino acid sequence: CSVQVLGRRYEQYF.

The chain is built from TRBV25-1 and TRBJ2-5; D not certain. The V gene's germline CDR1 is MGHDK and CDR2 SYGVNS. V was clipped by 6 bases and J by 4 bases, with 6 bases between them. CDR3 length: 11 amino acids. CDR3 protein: CASSPRETQYF. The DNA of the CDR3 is TGTGCCAGCAGCCCCCGAGAGACCCAGTACTTC. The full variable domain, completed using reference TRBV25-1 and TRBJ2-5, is EADIYQTPRYLVIGTGKKITLECSQTMGHDKMYWYQQDPGMELHLIHYSYGVNSTEKGDLSSESTVSRIRTEHFPLTLESARPSHTSQYLCASSPRETQYFGPGTRLLVL.

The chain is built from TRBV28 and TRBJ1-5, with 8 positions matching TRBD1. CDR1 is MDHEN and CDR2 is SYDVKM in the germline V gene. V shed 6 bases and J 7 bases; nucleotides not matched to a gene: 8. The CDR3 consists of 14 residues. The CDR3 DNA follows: TGTGCCAGCAGCCCACAGGGGGATACGCAGCCCCAGCATTTT. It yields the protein CASSPQGDTQPQHF.